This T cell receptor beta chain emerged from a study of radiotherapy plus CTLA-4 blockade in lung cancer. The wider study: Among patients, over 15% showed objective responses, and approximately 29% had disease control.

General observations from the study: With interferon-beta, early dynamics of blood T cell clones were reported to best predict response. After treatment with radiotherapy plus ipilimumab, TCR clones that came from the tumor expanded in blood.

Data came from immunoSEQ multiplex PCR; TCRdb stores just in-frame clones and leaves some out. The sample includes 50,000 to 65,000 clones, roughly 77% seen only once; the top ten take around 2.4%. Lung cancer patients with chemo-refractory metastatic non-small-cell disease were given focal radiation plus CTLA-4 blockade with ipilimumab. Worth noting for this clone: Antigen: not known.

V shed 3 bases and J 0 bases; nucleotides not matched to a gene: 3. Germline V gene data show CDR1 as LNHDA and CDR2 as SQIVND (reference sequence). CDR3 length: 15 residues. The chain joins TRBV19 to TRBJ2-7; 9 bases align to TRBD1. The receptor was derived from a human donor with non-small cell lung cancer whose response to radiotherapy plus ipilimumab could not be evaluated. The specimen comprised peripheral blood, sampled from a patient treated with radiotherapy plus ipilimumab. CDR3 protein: CASSIGTGSSYEQYF. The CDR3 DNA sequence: TGTGCCAGTAGTATTGGGACAGGGAGCTCCTACGAGCAGTACTTC.